This TCR beta chain was found in a study of cytomegalovirus exposure and HLA in healthy donors. A multiplex PCR was run with 60 Vbeta primers and 13 Jbeta primers. TCRdb's copy holds only in-frame clones and misses some; the assay was immunoSEQ multiplex PCR. The repertoire has about 160,000 clones, 80% to 85% of them found once; the top ten carry 7.5% to 9%. Among the donors, all were healthy bone marrow donors. Sequencing was done on a sample of PBMCs. This clonotype was obtained from a male donor in good health and CMV-seropositive.

Here the CDR3 reads CASSEGWGTSQSGANVLTF. The CDR3 DNA is TGTGCCAGCAGTGAGGGGTGGGGCACATCTCAATCTGGGGCCAACGTCCTGACTTTC. The chain combines TRBV6-1 with TRBJ2-6; a possible D gene is TRBD1 (5 bases). CDR3 length: 19 residues. Per the germline V gene, CDR1 is MNHNS and CDR2 is SASEGT. The V end lost 3 bases, the J end lost 1 base, and 19 bases lay between the germline ends.